This TCR beta chain was captured in a study of cytomegalovirus exposure and HLA in healthy donors (dated by TCRdb to the late 2010s). About the investigation overall: According to an earlier analysis of a few hundred of the donors, 150 million to 200 million T cells yielded some 120 million unique TCR beta sequences and approximately 300 Gb of sequence data. Approximately 300 gigabases of sequencing data and 91 million or so unique TCR sequences made up an early release that covered fewer than 650 HLA-typed donors. Among the roughly 390 genotyped donors, about 83% belonged to the genetic ancestry cluster associated with self-reported Caucasian donors. The aim of the study was to test whether cataloging public T cell receptors could identify signatures of past pathogen exposure. The study used immunosequencing to profile the T cell repertoires of several hundred subjects and linked those repertoires to cytomegalovirus serostatus. Along with the approximately 670-subject first cohort, a separate validation cohort of 120 different subjects was used. To predict cytomegalovirus infection status, the study combined high-throughput TCR immunosequencing, statistical association of individual TCRs with disease status, and machine learning. To study patterns of TCR occurrence, a later analysis re-analyzed previously published TCR beta repertoires from several hundred donors and added high-resolution HLA genotyping. Rather than using new phenotypic data, the later analysis identified candidate immune exposures from TCR beta sequences and from how often those sequences occurred across donors. To decide whether each TCR beta V gene segment behaved as functional or pseudogenic, an earlier analysis of approximately 590 of the donors relied on high-throughput TCR beta sequencing. Donor age, sex, ethnicity and CMV serostatus were compiled together with the repertoire data. A later genetic analysis took genome-wide SNP genotypes for about three fifths of the 666 donors and used that subset as a discovery cohort. Every repertoire in the discovery cohort had been generated on one and the same sequencing platform. HLA typing covered class I and class II loci at four-digit resolution. The number of typed donors differed by locus: about 620-640 for A, B, C, DRB1 and DQB1; some 540 for DQA1; approximately 610 for DPA1; and 400 to 480 for DPB1. A few DR-DQ haplotypes were treated as single units for association and clustering because of strong linkage in the cohort. Among several hundred genotyped donors of the cohort, an average of approximately 240,000 unique TCR beta nucleotide sequences was sequenced per donor, of which 15% to 20% were non-productive.

Concerning this clone itself: It lacks a known antigen. No per-base quality is available; no much larger clone lies one base away.

From the germline V gene, CDR1 is SNHLY and CDR2 is FYNNEI. The CDR3 contains 14 residues, cysteine and phenylalanine counted. Only CDR3 DNA is held: 42 bases, read in frame from base 1. Deletion took 5 bases off V and 1 base off J, with a span of 8 bases between the germline ends. The cohort was made up of about 670 healthy bone marrow donors. All cohort members were sampled while nominally healthy, although unrecorded immune exposures were likely present. The donor tested CMV seronegative, placing the donor among the 350 or so seronegative members of the cohort. Every donor gave a peripheral blood sample, and the peripheral blood mononuclear cells from that sample were used for TCR beta sequencing. Genomic DNA was extracted from the blood cell samples with the Qiagen DNeasy Blood Extraction Kit. What the authors observed across the whole study: Several of the top co-occurrence clusters appeared to be linked to parvovirus B19, influenza, CMV and Epstein-Barr virus, according to a later analysis. In vitro tests confirmed that a few of the cytomegalovirus-associated TCR beta chains recognize cytomegalovirus antigens. Linkage disequilibrium might explain the correlated functional status among segregating V segments, but an unknown experimental factor could not be ruled out. According to a later analysis, most CMV-associated TCR beta chains appeared to be HLA-restricted, and the HLA associations seemed to be driven largely by CMV exposure. While some public TCRs were present in many individuals, most TCR sequences turned up only very rarely across donors. In a later analysis, HLA-associated TCR beta chains were found to be more clonally expanded and to have lower generation probabilities than equally common non-associated chains. According to a later analysis, TCR association rates differed among HLA loci, with DRB1 alleles showing the most associated TCRs and HLA-C alleles showing the fewest. An association between a missense DCLRE1C variant and V-gene and J-gene trimming of TCR beta chains was found in a later genetic analysis and replicated in an independent cohort. A cluster of highly shared sequence variants was judged likely to be a technical artifact of the sequencing pipeline. Roughly uniform sequencing depth across donors was assumed in presence/absence analyses, although this assumption may not hold. Immune exposure information for the cohort was limited to CMV serostatus. In a later analysis, more than 15,000 TCR beta sequences were associated with specific HLA alleles at a false discovery rate of 0.05. A further reported finding was that TCR beta sequences accurately predicted the HLA-A and HLA-B alleles for most subjects in the first cohort. The classifier was reported to diagnose cytomegalovirus status with high specificity and sensitivity in both the original cohort and the validation cohort. Strong co-occurrence of HLA alleles, especially DR and DQ, made assigning TCR associations to individual alleles difficult. The study gave a list of about 170 TCR beta chains associated with cytomegalovirus. The earlier analysis of 587 of the donors excluded some 16 rarely observed V segments, including chromosome 9 orphons, because counts were too low. An earlier analysis of roughly 570 of the donors showed that most TCR beta V segments appeared in productive rearrangements either about 87% or about 30% of the time, which broadly matched IMGT annotations. According to a later genetic analysis, donors in an Asian-associated ancestry cluster had fewer N-insertions in productive TCRs than the approximately 610-donor mean. Some IMGT-functional V segments, including TRBV6-2 and TRBV6-3, could not be told apart with the 87-base-pair reads, so those segments were excluded. Because HLA typing was missing for some donors at each locus, association tests included only the typed subset. In this cohort, only TCR beta chains were sequenced, and detectable features were limited by the absence of alpha or paired-chain data. According to the authors, the approach could potentially be generalized to other disease states and immunological phenotypes.

The library came from the immunoSEQ multiplex PCR assay. For the multiplex PCR, a mixture combining 60 forward primers for TCR Vbeta segments and 13 reverse primers for TCR Jbeta segments was used. A multiplex PCR assay on genomic DNA amplified the CDR3 region of rearranged TCR beta genes. Amplified TCR beta libraries were sequenced as 87-base-pair reads on the Illumina HiSeq System. The authors processed their data as follows. In a later analysis, roughly 80 million unique TCR beta chains were counted across the 690 or so repertoires, and about 9.9 million of these chains were shared by at least two donors. A nearest-neighbor algorithm error-corrected the raw reads and collapsed the reads into unique sequences, merging closely related sequences to remove PCR and sequencing errors. CDR3 sequences were aligned to IMGT reference sequences to assign V, D and J gene segments. For a sequence to be retained, a match of at least six nucleotides was required to both a V gene segment and a J gene segment. Rearrangements were classified as productive when the CDR3 lacked stop codons and remained in frame with V and J, and all other rearrangements were classified as non-productive. CDR3 was defined according to IMGT convention as the region running from the second conserved V-encoded cysteine to the conserved J-encoded phenylalanine. Sequences without an unambiguous match to a single V gene segment were excluded from the earlier analysis of approximately 560 of the donors. In an earlier analysis of around 590 of the donors, a V segment was called functional when productive rearrangements were above 56.7%, and segregating when the standard deviation between donors exceeded 5%. A statistical classification framework was built to diagnose cytomegalovirus status from the catalog of TCR beta chain sequences. A later analysis assigned V and J genes by comparing TCR nucleotide sequences with IMGT/GENE-DB human TR gene sequences. In a later analysis, CDR3 sequences and most-parsimonious VDJ recombination scenarios were assigned using the TCRdist pipeline. In a later analysis, each TCR beta chain was defined by its CDR3 amino acid sequence together with its V-gene family, and reads without a unique V-gene family were excluded. A later analysis removed several hundred highly shared, low-generation-probability nucleotide sequences to deal with suspected cross-contamination and a sequencing artifact. In a later analysis, a clonal expansion index was calculated for each public chain from normalized within-repertoire ranks of inferred template counts. In a later analysis, generation probabilities were computed with a VDJ recombination model fitted to out-of-frame rearrangements, and the resulting probabilities were checked against IGoR. A later analysis scored TCR-TCR, TCR-HLA and TCR-CMV co-occurrence with hypergeometric tests, applying a repertoire-size bias correction to TCR pairs. To estimate false discovery rates, a later analysis permuted the HLA or CMV assignments 20 times. In a later analysis, co-occurring TCRs were grouped using DBSCAN, and TCRdist sequence similarity was added for clustering within HLA-allele-positive subsets. Repertoires with fewer than 30,000 or more than 120,000 public chains, plus five repertoires with anomalous nucleotide sharing, were excluded from co-occurrence clustering. TCRdb retrieved this table from immuneACCESS and kept in-frame rearrangements only. Not all clones are present; in checked studies, unresolved V genes account for under half, and no reason is known for the remainder. V, J and clone size are taken as reported in that table, and D and trimming were inferred from the DNA itself. The sample includes roughly 33,000 clones, with 75% to 85% observed a single time. The ten largest clones capture 5.5% to 7% of the sample.

The chain is encoded by TRBV2 joined to TRBJ1-4; perhaps TRBD1 is the D gene, with 6 bases matching. The sequenced sample was PBMCs. This TCR was sampled from a male donor in good health and CMV-seronegative. The nucleotides read TGTGCCAGCAGTAAGGACAGAACTAATGAAAAACTGTTTTTT. This encodes CASSKDRTNEKLFF.